This TCR beta chain was profiled in a study of Tregs in tolerant kidney transplant recipients. Some clones are missing from TCRdb's copy, which holds only in-frame ones; the method was immunoSEQ multiplex PCR. This table holds more than 75,000 clones, 93% found once. Note on this clone: Other DNA sequences in this sample translate to the same CDR3.

Trimming took 5 bases from V and 7 from J, leaving 16 bases between them. CDR1 is SGDLS, CDR2 YYNGEE, per germline. This CDR3 region has 15 residues. Source: CD4+ T cells from blood, taken before the transplant. The sequence was obtained from a human donor who received a combined kidney and bone marrow transplant. The rearrangement links TRBV9 to TRBJ1-6; D ambiguous. The CDR3 region is CASRRALTENSPLHF. The CDR3 DNA reads as TGTGCCAGCAGGAGGGCTTTGACGGAGAATTCACCCCTCCACTTT.